Following are 8 T cell receptor beta chains from one sample sequenced in a study of T cell responses to AZD1222 COVID-19 vaccine. Sequencing used immunoSEQ multiplex PCR; TCRdb keeps in-frame clones, though not all of them. This table has 140,000 to 150,000 clones, 90% to 95% appearing once. Sequenced here: peripheral blood, sampled after recovery from COVID-19. These receptors originate from an adult who had recovered from COVID-19.

The CDR3 region is CASSGEGLAGPYEQYF. The CDR3 nucleotides read TGTGCCAGCAGCGGCGAGGGACTAGCGGGCCCCTACGAGCAGTACTTC. This chain uses TRBV7-9 with TRBJ2-7; TRBD2 matches 12 bases. The germline CDR1 and CDR2 sequences are SEHNR and FQNEAQ (reference sequence). The CDR3 runs to 16 residues. The J segment lost 2 bases and the V segment lost 5 bases, leaving 7 bases of the junction unmatched.

The chain couples TRBV6-6 to TRBJ2-1; 10 nucleotides match TRBD1. The junction had 5 bases not matched to a gene; V was cut back by 0 bases and J by 6 bases. Germline V lookup: CDR1 MNHNY, CDR2 SVGAGI (reference sequence). The CDR3 is made up of 16 amino acids. In DNA, the CDR3 is TGTGCCAGCAGTTACTCGACAGGGGGCCCTTCCAATGAGCAGTTCTTC. Encoded protein: CASSYSTGGPSNEQFF.

This sequence joins TRBV4-1 and TRBJ2-2, with 10 bases lining up with TRBD2. Germline V gives CDR1 MGHRA, CDR2 YSYEKL. Trimming took 7 bases from V and 6 from J; bases not matched to a gene: 14. CDR3 length equals 17 residues. The CDR3 coding sequence is TGCGCCAGCAAATTTCGTCTAGGGACTAGCGAGGCCGGGGAGCTGTTTTTT. It specifies CASKFRLGTSEAGELFF.

The CDR3 bases are TGTGCCAGCAGTTACTACGGTGAAGTGGATCAGCCCCAGCATTTT. The encoded protein is CASSYYGEVDQPQHF. This chain uses TRBV6-2 or TRBV6-3 with TRBJ1-5; D not certain. The CDR3 is 15 residues long. Between the trimmed V and J ends, which lost 1 base and 5 bases, there was a span of 12 bases. Germline V lookup: CDR1 MNHEY, CDR2 SVGEGT.

The chain joins TRBV18 to TRBJ2-3; 7 bases fit TRBD2. The V segment lost 2 bases and the J segment 2 bases; nucleotides outside the gene matches: 4. The germline V gene has CDR1 KGHSH and CDR2 LQKENI. The CDR3 is 15 residues long. CDR3 residues: CASSPVGLDTDTQYF. CDR3 DNA sequence: TGTGCCAGCTCACCAGTCGGACTAGACACAGATACGCAGTATTTT. The full variable domain, rest sourced from reference TRBV18 and TRBJ2-3, is NAGVMQNPRHLVRRRGQEARLRCSPMKGHSHVYWYRQLPEEGLKFMVYLQKENIIDESGMPKERFSAEFPKEGPSILRIQQVVRGDSAAYFCASSPVGLDTDTQYFGPGTRLTVL.

The genes are TRBV5-5 and TRBJ1-5; D might be TRBD1 (5 bases). Trimming stripped 5 bases from V and 2 bases from J, with 11 bases between. Per germline, CDR1 SGHKS and CDR2 YYEKEE (reference sequence). This CDR3 region has 14 residues. CDR3 nucleotides: TGTGCCAGCAGTGCAGGGATGGGCAATCAGCCCCAGCATTTT. Protein: CASSAGMGNQPQHF.

V usage is TRBV29-1 and J usage is TRBJ2-7; 9 bases line up with TRBD1. This CDR3 has 16 residues. With V trimmed by 1 base and J by 3 bases, 10 bases remained unmatched. Per germline, CDR1 SQVTM and CDR2 ANQGSEA. The CDR3 loop is CSVEVPDRGNGYEQYF. The CDR3 coding sequence is TGCAGCGTTGAAGTGCCCGACAGGGGGAATGGCTACGAGCAGTACTTC.

The chain uses TRBV11-3 and TRBJ2-5; D not certain. Germline V gene lookup returns CDR1 SGHNT and CDR2 YENEEA. Deletions cut 5 bases from V and 13 bases from J, with 14 bases between. There are 11 residues in the CDR3. The CDR3 sequence: CASSPHQRWYF. DNA for the CDR3: TGTGCCAGCAGCCCACACCAACGCTGGTACTTC.